A single sample is the source of the 13 T cell receptor beta chains below, sequenced in a study of shared clonotypes between healthy human individuals. Assay used: immunoSEQ multiplex PCR; TCRdb lists only in-frame clones, some missing. Of roughly 2.1 million clones listed, around 93% are singletons. Naive CD8 isolation took CD45RO-negative cells positively selected for CCR7 and excluded terminally differentiated effector memory CD45RA+ cells. The specimen was naive CD8+ T cells from PBMCs. The receptors originated from a man between 18 and 29 years old in good health. Some clones in this sample may be carry-over from other donors' samples.

V gene TRBV7-9 combines with J gene TRBJ1-2; D might be TRBD1 (5 bases). V was cut by 0 bases and J by 3 bases, with 14 bases left in between. The CDR3 spans 16 residues. The germline CDR1 and CDR2 sequences are SEHNR and FQNEAQ (reference sequence). Here the CDR3 reads CASSLARRQGDYGYTF. In DNA, the CDR3 is TGTGCCAGCAGCTTAGCGCGTCGGCAGGGTGACTATGGCTACACCTTC. The full variable domain, rest sourced from reference TRBV7-9 and TRBJ1-2, is DTGVSQNPRHKITKRGQNVTFRCDPISEHNRLYWYRQTLGQGPEFLTYFQNEAQLEKSRLLSDRFSAERPKGSFSTLEIQRTEQGDSAMYLCASSLARRQGDYGYTFGSGTRLTVV.

The chain has TRBV9 and TRBJ2-1; D is possibly TRBD2 (6 bases). V lost 0 bases to trimming and J lost 3 bases, with 16 bases between them. The CDR3 extends over 17 amino acids. The germline CDR1 and CDR2 sequences are SGDLS and YYNGEE. CDR3 in DNA: TGTGCCAGCAGCGTAGTCGATAGCGGCCTGGGCTACAATGAGCAGTTCTTC. This codes for CASSVVDSGLGYNEQFF.

The CDR3 DNA sequence: TGTGCCAGCAGCCGTCTAAGAGCCTACGAGCAGTACTTC. Protein sequence: CASSRLRAYEQYF. The rearrangement uses TRBV27 and TRBJ2-7; D unclear. The germline V gene has CDR1 MNHEY and CDR2 SMNVEV (reference sequence). CDR3 length: 13 residues. The ends were cut back, 6 bases at V and 2 bases at J, with 11 bases in the middle.

This chain uses TRBV28 with TRBJ2-1; no clear D. The CDR3 has 12 residues. The ends were cut back, 11 bases at V and 5 bases at J, with 13 bases in the middle. Germline V gives CDR1 MDHEN, CDR2 SYDVKM. CDR3 amino acids: CAEADEDNEQFF. The CDR3 DNA reads TGTGCCGAGGCGGACGAAGACAATGAGCAGTTCTTC.

This clone was counted a single time. This chain links TRBV7-2 with TRBJ2-7; D call uncertain. The CDR3 spans 13 residues. Per the germline V gene, CDR1 is SGHTA and CDR2 is FQGNSA. V shed 3 bases and J shed 2 bases, with 8 bases lying between them. CDR3 loop: CASSLDPTYEQYF. In DNA, the CDR3 is TGTGCCAGCAGCTTGGACCCTACCTACGAGCAGTACTTC.

In the case of this clone: The sample has other DNA sequences that encode this CDR3 too. The chain is built from TRBV28 and TRBJ2-7, with D possibly called TRBD1 or TRBD2 (5 bases each). Trimming shortened V by 1 base and J by 4 bases, and 11 bases separated the two germline ends. Germline loops: CDR1 MDHEN, CDR2 SYDVKM. This CDR3 has 14 amino acids. The CDR3: CASSLLGTGYEQYF. The CDR3 nucleotides read TGTGCCAGCAGTTTATTGGGGACGGGATACGAGCAGTACTTC.

V and J are TRBV5-1 and TRBJ2-1; 7 nucleotides agree with TRBD2. The germline CDR1 and CDR2 sequences are SGHRS and YFSETQ. Losses at the gene ends were 4 bases for V and 4 bases for J; bases not matched to a gene: 11. This CDR3 is built from 16 residues. This CDR3 reads CASSPALGEGYNEQFF. DNA for the CDR3: TGCGCCAGCAGCCCCGCCTTGGGGGAGGGATACAATGAGCAGTTCTTC.

The chain links TRBV15 to TRBJ2-5; tentative D call: TRBD1 (6 bases). The CDR3 totals 13 residues. Trimming removed 3 bases at V and 1 base at J, with 6 bases between. Germline V gives CDR1 LNHNV, CDR2 YYDKDF (reference sequence). The CDR3 loop is CATSRTGQETQYF. CDR3 coding DNA: TGTGCCACCAGCAGGACAGGCCAAGAGACCCAGTACTTC.

This rearrangement joins TRBV9 to TRBJ2-2; the match to TRBD2 covers 8 bases. Looked up from germline, CDR1 is SGDLS and CDR2 is YYNGEE. The CDR3 has 15 residues. The junction had 5 bases not matched to a gene; V was cut back by 0 bases and J by 7 bases. CDR3 nucleotides: TGTGCCAGCAGCGTAGAGCGGGAGAAAGTCGGGGAGCTGTTTTTT. Its translation is CASSVEREKVGELFF.

The J gene is TRBJ2-2, the V gene TRBV28, with 9 nucleotides matching TRBD1. Germline V CDR1 and CDR2: MDHEN, SYDVKM. After removal of 6 bases from V and 3 bases from J, the junction contained 14 bases not matched to a gene. The CDR3 spans 18 residues. The CDR3: CASSYLFTGGPYTGELFF. In nucleotides, the CDR3 is TGTGCCAGCAGCTATCTCTTTACAGGGGGCCCGTACACCGGGGAGCTGTTTTTT.

The rearrangement uses TRBV5-1 and TRBJ2-1; 12 positions match TRBD2. The CDR3 consists of 16 residues. CDR1 and CDR2 (germline): SGHRS, YFSETQ. Trimming removed 4 bases from V and 5 bases from J; junction bases left unmatched: 7. The CDR3 here is CASSPDRTSGNNEQFF. For the CDR3, the DNA is TGCGCCAGCAGCCCCGACCGGACTAGCGGGAACAATGAGCAGTTCTTC.

The chain couples TRBV11-2 to TRBJ2-7; TRBD1 matches 7 bases. Germline assignment: CDR1 SGHAT and CDR2 FQNNGV. The CDR3 contains 14 residues. V lost 5 bases to trimming and J lost 2 bases; unmatched junction nucleotides: 6. Written as DNA, the CDR3 is TGTGCCAGCAGCGCCACAGGGGTGGCCTACGAGCAGTACTTC. It specifies CASSATGVAYEQYF.

J is TRBJ2-7 and V is TRBV11-2; 7 positions agree with TRBD2. The germline gives CDR1 SGHAT, CDR2 FQNNGV. V shed 5 bases, J shed 2 bases, and the junction held 12 bases outside the gene matches. The CDR3 length is 16 residues. CDR3: CASSRSVALAAYEQYF. CDR3 sequence (DNA): TGTGCCAGCAGCAGATCCGTGGCTCTAGCGGCCTACGAGCAGTACTTC.